The 27 T cell receptor beta chains below were found in one sample sequenced in a study of CD4 T cells in relation to SARS-CoV-2 and coronaviruses. Unexposed donor CD4+ T cells date from about 2011-2018, before the COVID-19 pandemic. The cells were cultured for less than twelve days before CD4+ T cells were isolated. The repertoire was sequenced with immunoSEQ multiplex PCR; TCRdb's copy has only in-frame clones and lacks some. The repertoire holds roughly 26,000 clones, over 70% seen once, with over 10% in the top ten. The antigens these receptors bind are not known. Input material: CD4+ T cells from PBMCs, cultured in vitro. Receptors originate from a human donor in good health.

This rearrangement joins TRBV6-6 to TRBJ1-3, with TRBD1 matching 10 bases. J was trimmed by 4 bases and V by 3 bases; bases with no gene match: 6. CDR3 length equals 16 residues. Germline CDR1 is MNHNY and CDR2 is SVGAGI (reference sequence). CDR3 sequence: CASSYLTGGTGNTIYF. CDR3 sequence (DNA): TGTGCCAGCAGTTATTTGACAGGGGGCACGGGAAACACCATATATTTT.

The gene calls are TRBV12-3 or TRBV12-4 and TRBJ1-6; D is undetermined. The CDR3 runs 12 residues. Trimming shortened V by 7 bases and J by 0 bases, and 1 base separated the two germline ends. The CDR3 DNA is TGTGCCAGCACCTCCTATAATTCACCCCTCCACTTT. Translated, it gives CASTSYNSPLHF.

The chain is built from TRBV30 and TRBJ1-5, with TRBD1 matching 8 bases. CDR1 and CDR2 (germline): GTSNPN, SVGIG (reference sequence). The CDR3 is made up of 13 amino acids. V was pared by 2 bases and J by 6 bases, with 3 bases of the junction left unmatched. The CDR3 sequence: CAWSRGQGQPQHF. Written as DNA, the CDR3 is TGTGCCTGGAGTAGAGGACAGGGTCAGCCCCAGCATTTT.

The V gene is TRBV7-9, the J gene TRBJ2-2; TRBD2 matches at 8 bases. Germline values: CDR1 SEHNR, CDR2 FQNEAQ (reference sequence). The CDR3 runs to 17 residues. With 5 bases clipped from V and 4 bases from J, the junction kept 12 bases outside the gene matches. The DNA for the CDR3 is TGTGCCAGCAGCCCGGGGGGCGGGAGCGGGAGCACCGGGGAGCTGTTTTTT. This encodes CASSPGGGSGSTGELFF. The full variable domain, in which reference TRBV7-9 and TRBJ2-2 provide the parts outside the CDR3, is DTGVSQNPRHKITKRGQNVTFRCDPISEHNRLYWYRQTLGQGPEFLTYFQNEAQLEKSRLLSDRFSAERPKGSFSTLEIQRTEQGDSAMYLCASSPGGGSGSTGELFFGEGSRLTVL.

This clone was seen only a few times. The CDR3 loop is CASSPFEGWNTIYF. CDR3 coding DNA: TGTGCCAGCAGCCCTTTCGAGGGATGGAACACCATATATTTT. This chain connects TRBV14 to TRBJ1-3; D is ambiguous. V was pared by 4 bases and J by 7 bases, with 14 bases between. The germline CDR1 and CDR2 sequences are SGHDN and FVKESK. The CDR3 loop spans 14 amino acids.

This chain connects TRBV5-1 to TRBJ1-1; D may be TRBD1 (6 bases). The germline V and J ends were trimmed by 4 bases and 0 bases, with 19 bases remaining between them. CDR1 and CDR2 (germline): SGHRS, YFSETQ. The length of the CDR3 is 17 residues. The DNA of the CDR3 is TGCGCCAGCAGCAGCTGGCAGGGGAATCTCATGAACACTGAAGCTTTCTTT. Translating it yields CASSSWQGNLMNTEAFF.

V usage is TRBV5-4 and J usage is TRBJ1-2, with D hard to call. CDR3 length equals 14 residues. Germline V gene lookup returns CDR1 SGHNT and CDR2 YYREEE (reference sequence). V lost 4 bases to trimming and J lost 0 bases, with 10 bases between them. CDR3 amino acids: CASSPHAANYGYTF. CDR3 bases: TGTGCCAGCAGCCCGCATGCGGCTAACTATGGCTACACCTTC.

The chain uses TRBV10-3 and TRBJ1-5, with 7 bases identical to TRBD1. The ends lost 4 bases at V and 4 bases at J; junction bases unmatched: 4. The CDR3 consists of 14 residues. Per the germline V gene, CDR1 is ENHRY and CDR2 is SYGVKD. In DNA, the CDR3 is TGTGCCATCAGTGCCGACAGGGATAATCAGCCCCAGCATTTT. It encodes CAISADRDNQPQHF.

The chain has TRBV3-1 (or the pseudogene TRBV3-2) and TRBJ2-2, with 7 bases lining up with TRBD1. The CDR3 runs to 17 residues. Trimming at V came to 0 bases and at J to 2 bases, leaving 6 bases not matched to a gene. Germline CDR1 and CDR2: LGHDT and YNNKEL (reference sequence). CDR3 bases: TGTGCCAGCAGCCAAGATCTGGGGACAGTCAACACCGGGGAGCTGTTTTTT. Encoded protein: CASSQDLGTVNTGELFF.

V is TRBV5-5 and J is TRBJ1-5; D gene unclear. Germline V gene sequence: CDR1 SGHKS, CDR2 YYEKEE (reference sequence). The CDR3 extends over 15 amino acids. V was pared by 4 bases and J by 2 bases, with 13 bases between. The CDR3 here is CASSHDPWGNQPQHF. CDR3 coding DNA: TGTGCCAGCAGCCATGACCCATGGGGCAATCAGCCCCAGCATTTT.

J is TRBJ2-2 and V is TRBV12-3 or TRBV12-4; D is unclear. CDR3 size: 12 residues. V dropped 2 bases and J dropped 9 bases, with 7 bases sitting between them. As DNA, the CDR3 is TGTGCCAGCAGTTTATGGGATCGGGAGCTGTTTTTT. Translated: CASSLWDRELFF.

The rearrangement uses TRBV6-2 or TRBV6-3 and TRBJ2-4; D may be TRBD1 or TRBD2 (6 bases each). The V and J ends lost 6 bases and 1 base respectively, with 19 bases between them. CDR1 and CDR2 from the germline V gene are MNHEY and SVGEGT. CDR3 length equals 17 residues. The CDR3: CASSRAGTRGAKNIQYF. DNA for the CDR3: TGTGCCAGCAGCCGAGCCGGGACACGGGGGGCCAAAAACATTCAGTACTTC.

The gene calls are TRBV10-3 and TRBJ2-2, with TRBD1 matching over 11 bases. The CDR3 is 14 residues long. Germline V lookup: CDR1 ENHRY, CDR2 SYGVKD. V dropped 7 bases and J dropped 5; count of bases not matched to a gene: 3. The CDR3 DNA reads as TGTGCCATCATGGGGACAGGGGGAACCGGGGAGCTGTTTTTT. Protein sequence: CAIMGTGGTGELFF.

The chain joins TRBV5-6 to TRBJ1-1, with 7 bases lining up with TRBD1. The germline V gene encodes CDR1 SGHDT and CDR2 YYEEEE. Trimming cost V 3 bases and J 4 bases; bases outside gene matches: 9. The CDR3 contains 15 residues. As DNA, the CDR3 is TGTGCCAGCAGCTCCCCAGGGGGGCGCGGCACTGAAGCTTTCTTT. Its translation is CASSSPGGRGTEAFF.

The rearrangement joins TRBV6-5 to TRBJ2-7; possibly TRBD2 for D (5 bases). With 2 bases removed from V and 6 bases from J, the gap between germline ends came to 14 bases. The length of the CDR3 is 14 residues. Per germline, CDR1 MNHEY and CDR2 SVGAGI. The CDR3 loop is CASSYGRLAGEQYF. Written as DNA, the CDR3 is TGTGCCAGCAGTTACGGTCGTCTAGCTGGCGAGCAGTACTTC.

The V gene is TRBV5-6, the J gene TRBJ2-7; D remains unclear. The CDR3 has 14 residues. Germline values: CDR1 SGHDT, CDR2 YYEEEE. V was cut by 3 bases and J by 9 bases, with 19 bases left in between. The CDR3 bases are TGTGCCAGCAGCTCCCCCGCCCGTGTACCGGGGCAGTACTTC. As protein: CASSSPARVPGQYF.

The V and J genes are TRBV19 and TRBJ1-1; no clear D. The germline gives CDR1 LNHDA, CDR2 SQIVND (reference sequence). The V end was cut by 1 base, the J end by 11 bases, with 26 bases between. CDR3 size: 17 residues. CDR3 residues: CASSIVGSEAQKNTAFF. The CDR3 coding sequence is TGTGCCAGTAGTATAGTAGGAAGTGAGGCCCAGAAGAACACGGCTTTCTTT.

About this clone itself: One junction end disagrees with the germline gene, perhaps due to a read error. The chain recombines TRBV11-3 with TRBJ2-2, with 7 bases lining up with TRBD1. CDR1 is SGHNT and CDR2 is YENEEA in the germline V gene. The CDR3 has 16 residues. CDR3 loop: CASSLEATGSTRELFF. The CDR3 DNA follows: TGTGCCAGCAGCTTAGAGGCGACAGGGTCCACCCGGGAGCTGTTTTTT. The whole variable domain, filled in from reference TRBV11-3 and TRBJ2-2, reads EAGVVQSPRYKIIEKKQPVAFWCNPISGHNTLYWYLQNLGQGPELLIRYENEEAVDDSQLPKDRFSAERLKGVDSTLKIQPAELGDSAVYLCASSLEATGSTRELFFGEGSRLTVL.

The chain uses TRBV7-9 and TRBJ2-6; D might be TRBD2 (6 bases). Germline CDR1 reads SEHNR; CDR2 reads FQNEAQ (reference sequence). Deletions cut 0 bases from V and 2 bases from J, with 14 bases between. The length of the CDR3 is 18 residues. The CDR3 here is CASSLAGSLVAGANVLTF. DNA of the CDR3: TGTGCCAGCAGCTTAGCCGGGAGCCTTGTAGCTGGGGCCAACGTCCTGACTTTC.

This rearrangement joins TRBV12-3 or TRBV12-4 to TRBJ1-1; no firm D call. V was cut by 8 bases and J by 5 bases, with 15 bases left in between. The CDR3 is made up of 13 amino acids. The CDR3 loop reads CASGQDGVTEAFF. CDR3 sequence (DNA): TGTGCCAGCGGTCAGGACGGGGTTACTGAAGCTTTCTTT.

The chain carries TRBV19 and TRBJ2-5, with D maybe TRBD1 (6 bases). Trimming took 10 bases from V and 1 from J, leaving 19 bases between them. CDR3 length: 15 residues. Germline V gene sequence: CDR1 LNHDA, CDR2 SQIVND (reference sequence). Here the CDR3 DNA reads TGTGCCACTCAACGAGCAGGGGCCATCCAAGAGACCCAGTACTTC. Protein: CATQRAGAIQETQYF.

The chain links TRBV2 to TRBJ1-4; a weak D match, TRBD1 (6 bases). Germline CDR1 and CDR2: SNHLY and FYNNEI. Trimming shortened V by 6 bases and J by 6 bases, and 17 bases separated the two germline ends. This CDR3 spans 15 amino acids. CDR3 in DNA: TGTGCCAGCAGCCTAACAGGGCGGAGTGATGAAAAACTGTTTTTT. Protein sequence: CASSLTGRSDEKLFF.

This chain connects TRBV3-1 (or the pseudogene TRBV3-2) to TRBJ2-5; 9 bases are shared with TRBD2. Germline V gene data show CDR1 as LGHDT and CDR2 as YNNKEL (reference sequence). Trimming took 1 base from V and 1 from J; bases not matched to a gene: 4. The CDR3 consists of 16 residues. CDR3 region: CASSQGAGGVQETQYF. In DNA form, the CDR3 reads TGTGCCAGCAGCCAAGGAGCGGGGGGAGTCCAAGAGACCCAGTACTTC.

J is TRBJ1-6 and V is TRBV11-2, with D unclear. V was clipped by 1 base and J by 6 bases, with 10 bases between them. The CDR3 loop spans 15 amino acids. Germline V gene lookup returns CDR1 SGHAT and CDR2 FQNNGV. CDR3 sequence (DNA): TGTGCCAGCAGCTTAGCTGGGGTTCGTAATTCACCCCTCCACTTT. Protein: CASSLAGVRNSPLHF.

The rearrangement links TRBV5-5 to TRBJ2-5; possibly TRBD1 for D (6 bases). Germline V gene sequence: CDR1 SGHKS, CDR2 YYEKEE (reference sequence). V was trimmed by 0 bases and J by 2 bases, leaving 14 bases between them. The CDR3 contains 16 residues. The CDR3 here is CASSLEVWTDQETQYF. DNA for the CDR3: TGTGCCAGCAGCTTGGAGGTTTGGACAGATCAAGAGACCCAGTACTTC.

This chain's CDR3 is CASGSTVRRGNEQFF. The CDR3 region has the DNA TGTGCCAGCGGCTCGACAGTGAGGAGAGGCAATGAGCAGTTCTTC. The V gene is TRBV4-2, the J gene TRBJ2-1; possible D gene TRBD1, 5 bases. In germline, CDR1 is LGHNA, CDR2 YNFKEQ. The CDR3 length is 15 residues. V shed 8 bases and J shed 6 bases, with 20 bases lying between them.

Only a few counts were recorded for this clone. The V gene is TRBV19, the J gene TRBJ1-5; 9 bases fit TRBD1. The CDR3 is 14 residues long. The germline CDR1 and CDR2 sequences are LNHDA and SQIVND (reference sequence). V shed 5 bases and J 3 bases; nucleotides not matched to a gene: 2. The CDR3 is CASSRDRANQPQHF. The DNA of the CDR3 is TGTGCCAGTAGTCGGGACAGGGCCAATCAGCCCCAGCATTTT. Combining the CDR3 with reference TRBV19 and TRBJ1-5 gives the whole variable domain DGGITQSPKYLFRKEGQNVTLSCEQNLNHDAMYWYRQDPGQGLRLIYYSQIVNDFQKGDIAEGYSVSREKKESFPLTVTSAQKNPTAFYLCASSRDRANQPQHFGDGTRLSIL.